This T cell receptor beta chain is drawn from a study of PD-1 blockade in classical Hodgkin lymphoma. Findings and caveats of the study: By cycle point C4D1, TCR diversity had risen significantly in CD4+ cells (but not CD8+ cells).

Generated by immunoSEQ multiplex PCR, the TCRdb table keeps only in-frame clones and is missing some. The table has tens of thousands of clones, 85% to 95% seen once. CDR1 SGHTS and CDR2 YDEGEE come from the germline V gene. V was shortened by 5 bases and J by 3 bases, with 12 bases between the two germline ends. The CDR3 has 13 residues. Every single patient, without exception, relapsed after autologous stem cell transplantation, and brentuximab vedotin exposure varied. With respect to this clone: The antigen remains undetermined.

This specimen was peripheral blood mononuclear cells (PBMCs), taken at baseline. The sequence was collected from a human donor with classical Hodgkin lymphoma. The rearrangement links TRBV5-8 to TRBJ2-7; D is unresolved. The CDR3 region is CASSPTPFYEQYF. The CDR3 DNA sequence: TGTGCCAGCAGTCCGACCCCATTCTACGAGCAGTACTTC.